A selection of T cell receptor beta chains follows, all from one sample in a study of blood T cells in healthy people across ages. TCRdb reprocessed the 5' RACE reads via MiXCR and lists one record per CDR3 protein. The sample yields over 1.5 million distinct CDR3 sequences, roughly 52% seen once. The material sequenced was blood. The receptors here all came from a woman between 40 and 55 years old in good health. CDR3s include the opening cysteine and the closing phenylalanine or tryptophan. The D gene is left open where the match is weak. Expanded clones are given a class, and other clones once, few, many or no size at all.

j_call v_call clone_size d_call cdr3_aa cdr3_nt
TRBJ2-4 TRBV7-2 few TRBD1 CASSFSPGQSNIQYF TGTGCCAGCAGCTTTTCGCCGGGACAGTCAAACATTCAGTACTTC
TRBJ2-7 TRBV11-2 . . CASSVDRWRDEQYF TGTGCCAGCAGCGTAGATCGATGGAGGGACGAGCAGTACTTC
TRBJ2-1 TRBV29-1 few TRBD1 CSPTGMNTNEQFF TGCAGCCCGACAGGGATGAACACGAATGAGCAGTTCTTC
TRBJ2-5 TRBV28 few . CASSRTPTQYF TGTGCCAGCAGTAGGACCCCAACCCAGTACTTC
TRBJ2-1 TRBV4-2 . TRBD2 CASSQDGGGGNEQFF TGTGCCAGCAGCCAAGATGGCGGGGGGGGGAATGAGCAGTTCTTC
TRBJ2-7 TRBV5-1 . . CASSLDSLLEQYF TGCGCCAGCAGCTTGGACAGTCTACTCGAGCAGTACTTC
TRBJ1-5 TRBV6-6 . . CASSYSLTGRNQPQHF TGTGCCAGCAGTTACTCGTTAACGGGGAGAAATCAGCCCCAGCATTTT
TRBJ2-6 TRBV15 . . CATSRGLPHSGANVLTF TGTGCCACCAGCAGAGGTTTACCCCACTCTGGGGCCAACGTCCTGACTTTC
TRBJ2-5 TRBV7-9 . . CASSLPAKGQETQYF TGTGCCAGCAGCCTCCCTGCCAAGGGACAAGAGACCCAGTACTTC
TRBJ1-2 TRBV15 . . CAIRMDLRLHYGYTF TGTGCCATCAGGATGGACCTCCGCCTGCACTATGGCTACACCTTC
TRBJ2-1 TRBV10-3 few TRBD2 CAISLTSGGNNEQFF TGTGCCATCTCTCTTACTAGCGGGGGGAACAATGAGCAGTTCTTC
TRBJ2-7 TRBV10-3 . TRBD2 CAISGRGGNEQYF TGTGCCATCAGTGGCCGGGGGGGGAACGAGCAGTACTTC
TRBJ2-3 TRBV3-1 few . CASSQVRTSSDTQYF TGTGCCAGCAGCCAAGTTCGGACATCCTCAGATACGCAGTATTTT
TRBJ1-1 TRBV7-2 few . CASRSQGITEAFF TGTGCCAGCAGGTCACAGGGTATCACTGAAGCTTTCTTT
TRBJ2-1 TRBV20-1 . . CSARDHPEQFF TGCAGTGCTAGAGATCACCCGGAGCAGTTCTTC
TRBJ2-1 TRBV6-6 few . CASSPAGDEQFF TGTGCCAGCAGTCCAGCCGGGGATGAGCAGTTCTTC
TRBJ2-2 TRBV7-2 . . CATHGLRTGELFF TGTGCCACTCACGGATTGCGAACCGGGGAGCTGTTTTTT
TRBJ2-7 TRBV20-1 many TRBD1 CSAPGQGPYEQYF TGCAGCGCCCCGGGACAGGGTCCCTACGAGCAGTACTTC
TRBJ1-2 TRBV3-1 . TRBD1 CASSQEDGQGDGYTF TGTGCCAGCAGCCAAGAGGACGGACAGGGAGACGGCTACACCTTC
TRBJ2-3 TRBV27 . . CASAPGGAYTDTQYF TGTGCCAGCGCCCCGGGCGGGGCTTACACAGATACGCAGTATTTT
TRBJ2-3 TRBV12-3/TRBV12-4 . . CASSGRTRGSDTQYF TGTGCCAGCAGTGGACGAACCCGGGGGTCTGATACGCAGTATTTT
TRBJ2-1 TRBV6-2/TRBV6-3 once . CASSYSKGGLEQFF TGTGCCAGCAGTTACTCGAAAGGGGGACTTGAGCAGTTCTTC
TRBJ2-1 TRBV28 . TRBD1 CASSSSGTGVYNEQFF TGTGCCAGCAGTTCGTCCGGGACAGGGGTTTACAATGAGCAGTTCTTC
TRBJ1-5 TRBV20-1 . TRBD1 CSVLGQTNQPQHF TGCAGTGTCTTGGGACAGACCAATCAGCCCCAGCATTTT
TRBJ1-2 TRBV5-6 . . CASSIGTLGYTF TGTGCCAGCAGCATCGGGACACTTGGCTACACCTTC
TRBJ2-7 TRBV2 . TRBD2 CASSVGGGADYEQYF TGTGCCAGCAGTGTTGGCGGGGGGGCCGACTACGAGCAGTACTTC
TRBJ2-3 TRBV20-1 few TRBD2 CSARLAGLDTQYF TGCAGTGCCAGACTAGCGGGGTTGGATACGCAGTATTTT
TRBJ2-3 TRBV4-3 . . CASSQIGSSTDTQYF TGCGCCAGCAGCCAAATAGGATCTAGCACAGATACGCAGTATTTT
TRBJ2-5 TRBV7-2 many TRBD1 CASSLGGTGGETQYF TGTGCCAGCAGTCTGGGAGGGACAGGGGGAGAGACCCAGTACTTC
TRBJ2-1 TRBV6-5 . . CASSMGGGDEQFF TGTGCCAGCAGTATGGGTGGAGGGGATGAGCAGTTCTTC
TRBJ2-7 TRBV5-1 . TRBD1 CASSISGQGVSYEQYF TGCGCCAGCAGCATCTCGGGACAGGGGGTCTCCTACGAGCAGTACTTC